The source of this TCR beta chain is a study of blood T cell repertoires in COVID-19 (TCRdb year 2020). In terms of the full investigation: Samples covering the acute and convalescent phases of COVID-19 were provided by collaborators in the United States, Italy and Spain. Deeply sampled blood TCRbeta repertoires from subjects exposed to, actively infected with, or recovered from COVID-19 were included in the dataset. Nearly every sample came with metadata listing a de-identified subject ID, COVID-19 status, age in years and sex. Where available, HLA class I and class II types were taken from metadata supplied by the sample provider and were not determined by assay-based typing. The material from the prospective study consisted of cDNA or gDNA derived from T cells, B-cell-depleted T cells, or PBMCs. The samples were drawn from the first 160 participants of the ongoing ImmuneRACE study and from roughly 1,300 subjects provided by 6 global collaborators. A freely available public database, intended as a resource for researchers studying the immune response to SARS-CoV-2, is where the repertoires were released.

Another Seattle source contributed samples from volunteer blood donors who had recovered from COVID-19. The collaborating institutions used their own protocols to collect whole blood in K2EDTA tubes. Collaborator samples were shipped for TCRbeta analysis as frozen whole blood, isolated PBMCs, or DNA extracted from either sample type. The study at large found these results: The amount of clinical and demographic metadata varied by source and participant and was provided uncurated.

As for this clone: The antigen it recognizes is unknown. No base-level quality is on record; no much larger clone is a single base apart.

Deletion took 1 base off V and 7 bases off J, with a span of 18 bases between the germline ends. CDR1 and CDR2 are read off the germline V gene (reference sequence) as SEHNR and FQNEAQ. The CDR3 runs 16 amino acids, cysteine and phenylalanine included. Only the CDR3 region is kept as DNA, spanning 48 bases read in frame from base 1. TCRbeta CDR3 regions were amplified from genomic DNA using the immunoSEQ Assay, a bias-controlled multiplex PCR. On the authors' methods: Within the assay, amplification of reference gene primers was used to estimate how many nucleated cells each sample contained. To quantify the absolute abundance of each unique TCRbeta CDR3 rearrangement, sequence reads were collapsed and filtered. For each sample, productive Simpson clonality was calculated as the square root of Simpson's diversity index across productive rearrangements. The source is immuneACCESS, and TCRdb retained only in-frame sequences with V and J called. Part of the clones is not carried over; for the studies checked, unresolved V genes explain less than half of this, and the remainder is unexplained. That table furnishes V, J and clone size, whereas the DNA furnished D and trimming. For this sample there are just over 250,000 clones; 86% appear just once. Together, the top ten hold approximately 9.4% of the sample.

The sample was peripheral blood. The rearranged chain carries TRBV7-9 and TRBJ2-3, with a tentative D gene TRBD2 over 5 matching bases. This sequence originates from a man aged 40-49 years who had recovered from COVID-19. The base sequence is TGTGCCAGCAGCTTAGGCCTAGCCTCCCTTTCAAATACGCAGTATTTT. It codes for CASSLGLASLSNTQYF.